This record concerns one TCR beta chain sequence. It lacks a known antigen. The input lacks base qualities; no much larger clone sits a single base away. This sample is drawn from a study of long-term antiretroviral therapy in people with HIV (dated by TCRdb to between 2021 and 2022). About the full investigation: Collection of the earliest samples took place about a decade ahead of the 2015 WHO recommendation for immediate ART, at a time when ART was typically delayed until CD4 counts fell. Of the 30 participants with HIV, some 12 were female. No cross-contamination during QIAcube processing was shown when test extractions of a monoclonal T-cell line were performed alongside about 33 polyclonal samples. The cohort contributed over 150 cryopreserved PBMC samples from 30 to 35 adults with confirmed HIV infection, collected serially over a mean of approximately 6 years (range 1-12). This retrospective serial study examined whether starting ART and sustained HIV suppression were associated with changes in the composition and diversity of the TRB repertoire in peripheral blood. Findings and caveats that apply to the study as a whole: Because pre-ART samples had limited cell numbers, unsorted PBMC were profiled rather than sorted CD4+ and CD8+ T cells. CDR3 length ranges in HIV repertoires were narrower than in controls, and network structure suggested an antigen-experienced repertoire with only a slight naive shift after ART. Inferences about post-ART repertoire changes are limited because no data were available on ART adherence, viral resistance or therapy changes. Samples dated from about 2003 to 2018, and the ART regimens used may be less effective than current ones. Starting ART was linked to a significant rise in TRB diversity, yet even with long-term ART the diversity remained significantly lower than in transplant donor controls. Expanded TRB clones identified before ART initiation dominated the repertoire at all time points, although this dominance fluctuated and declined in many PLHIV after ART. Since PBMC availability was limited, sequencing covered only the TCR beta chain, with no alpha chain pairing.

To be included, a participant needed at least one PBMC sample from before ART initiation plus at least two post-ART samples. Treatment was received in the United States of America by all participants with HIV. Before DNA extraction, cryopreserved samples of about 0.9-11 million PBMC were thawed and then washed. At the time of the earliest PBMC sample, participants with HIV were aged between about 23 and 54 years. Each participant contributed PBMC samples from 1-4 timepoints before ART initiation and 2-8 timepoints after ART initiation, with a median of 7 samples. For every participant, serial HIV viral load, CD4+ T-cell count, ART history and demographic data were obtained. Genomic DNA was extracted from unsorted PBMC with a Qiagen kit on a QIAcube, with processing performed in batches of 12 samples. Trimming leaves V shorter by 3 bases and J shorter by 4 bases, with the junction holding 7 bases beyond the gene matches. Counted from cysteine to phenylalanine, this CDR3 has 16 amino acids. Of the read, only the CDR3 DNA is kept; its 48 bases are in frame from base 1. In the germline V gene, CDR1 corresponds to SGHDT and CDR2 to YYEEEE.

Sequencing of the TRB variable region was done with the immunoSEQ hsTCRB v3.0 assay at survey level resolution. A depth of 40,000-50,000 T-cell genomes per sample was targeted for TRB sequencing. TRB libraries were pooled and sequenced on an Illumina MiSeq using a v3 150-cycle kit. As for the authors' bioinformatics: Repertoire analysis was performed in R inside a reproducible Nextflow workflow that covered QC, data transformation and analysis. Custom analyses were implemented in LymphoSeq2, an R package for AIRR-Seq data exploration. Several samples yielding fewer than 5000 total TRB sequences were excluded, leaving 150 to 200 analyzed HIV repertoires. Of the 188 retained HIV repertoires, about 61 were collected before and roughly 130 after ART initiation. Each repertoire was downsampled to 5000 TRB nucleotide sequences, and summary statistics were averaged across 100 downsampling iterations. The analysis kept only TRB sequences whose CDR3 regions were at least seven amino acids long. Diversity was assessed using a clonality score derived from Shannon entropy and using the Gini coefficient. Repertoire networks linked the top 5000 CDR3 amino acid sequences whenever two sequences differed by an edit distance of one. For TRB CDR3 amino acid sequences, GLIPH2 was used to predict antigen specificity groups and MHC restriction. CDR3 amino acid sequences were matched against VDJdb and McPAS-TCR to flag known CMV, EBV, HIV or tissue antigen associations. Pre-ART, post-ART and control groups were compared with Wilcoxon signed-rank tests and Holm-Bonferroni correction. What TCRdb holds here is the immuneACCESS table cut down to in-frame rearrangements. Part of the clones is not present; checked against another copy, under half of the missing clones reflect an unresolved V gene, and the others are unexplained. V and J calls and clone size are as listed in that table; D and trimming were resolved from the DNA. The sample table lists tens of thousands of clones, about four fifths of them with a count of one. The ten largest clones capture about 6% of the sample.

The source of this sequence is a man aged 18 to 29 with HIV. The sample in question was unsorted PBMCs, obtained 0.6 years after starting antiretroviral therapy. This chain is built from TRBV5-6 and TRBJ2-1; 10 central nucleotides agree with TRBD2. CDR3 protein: CASSSRTSGVYNEQFF. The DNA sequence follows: TGTGCCAGCAGCTCCAGGACTAGCGGAGTTTACAATGAGCAGTTCTTC.